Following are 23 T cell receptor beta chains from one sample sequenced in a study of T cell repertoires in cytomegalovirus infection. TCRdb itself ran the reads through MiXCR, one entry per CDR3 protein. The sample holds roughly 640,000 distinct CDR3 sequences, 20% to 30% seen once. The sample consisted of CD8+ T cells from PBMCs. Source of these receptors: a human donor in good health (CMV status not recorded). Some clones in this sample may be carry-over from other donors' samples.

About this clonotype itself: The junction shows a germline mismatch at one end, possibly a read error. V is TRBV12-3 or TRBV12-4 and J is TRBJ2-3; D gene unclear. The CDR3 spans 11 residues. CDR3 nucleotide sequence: TGTGCCAGCAGCTCCCTAGATAGGCAGTATTTT. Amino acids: CASSSLDRQYF.

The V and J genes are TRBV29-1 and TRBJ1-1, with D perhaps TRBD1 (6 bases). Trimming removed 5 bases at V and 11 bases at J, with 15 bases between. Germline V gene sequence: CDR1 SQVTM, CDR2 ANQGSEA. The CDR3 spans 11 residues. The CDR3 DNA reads TGCAGCGTTCCTCAGGGGAAGGGGGCTTTCTTT. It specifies CSVPQGKGAFF.

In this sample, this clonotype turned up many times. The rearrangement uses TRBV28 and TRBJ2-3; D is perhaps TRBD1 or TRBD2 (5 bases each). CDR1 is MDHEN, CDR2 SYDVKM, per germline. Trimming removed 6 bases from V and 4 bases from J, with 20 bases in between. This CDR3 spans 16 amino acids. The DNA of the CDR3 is TGTGCCAGCAGCTCCCCTGTCGGGGACGGGGCAGATACGCAGTATTTT. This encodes CASSSPVGDGADTQYF.

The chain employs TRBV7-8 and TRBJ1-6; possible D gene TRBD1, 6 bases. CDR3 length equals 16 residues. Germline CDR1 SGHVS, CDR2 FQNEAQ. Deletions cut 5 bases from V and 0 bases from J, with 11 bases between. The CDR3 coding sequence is TGTGCCAGCAGCCAGACAGGAAGCTCCTATAATTCACCCCTCCACTTT. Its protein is CASSQTGSSYNSPLHF. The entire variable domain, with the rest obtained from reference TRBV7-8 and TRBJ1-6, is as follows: GAGVSQSPRYKVAKRGQDVALRCDPISGHVSLFWYQQALGQGPEFLTYFQNEAQLDKSGLPSDRFFAERPEGSVSTLKIQRTQQEDSAVYLCASSQTGSSYNSPLHFGNGTRLTVT.

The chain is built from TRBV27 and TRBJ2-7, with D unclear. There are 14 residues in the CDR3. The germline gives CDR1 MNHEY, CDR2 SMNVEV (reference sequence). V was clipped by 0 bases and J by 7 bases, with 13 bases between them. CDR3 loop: CASSLSPDPWEQYF. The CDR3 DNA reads TGTGCCAGCAGTTTATCTCCGGACCCCTGGGAGCAGTACTTC.

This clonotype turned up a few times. Here the CDR3 DNA reads TGTGCCAGCAGTACAGGGGTCTATAATTCACCCCTCCACTTT. Its protein product is CASSTGVYNSPLHF. The chain couples TRBV6-1 to TRBJ1-6, with TRBD1 identical over 7 bases. CDR3 length equals 14 residues. Germline V CDR1 and CDR2: MNHNS, SASEGT. The J segment lost 3 bases and the V segment lost 5 bases, leaving 1 base of the junction unmatched.

The CDR3 DNA is TGTGCCAGCAGTTACCAGGGATCCTACGAGCAGTACGTC. This gives the protein CASSYQGSYEQYV. The genes are TRBV6-2 or TRBV6-3 and TRBJ2-7; a weak D match, TRBD1 (5 bases). CDR3 size: 13 residues. The V end was cut by 2 bases, the J end by 1 base, with 6 bases between. CDR1 is MNHEY, CDR2 SVGEGT, per germline.

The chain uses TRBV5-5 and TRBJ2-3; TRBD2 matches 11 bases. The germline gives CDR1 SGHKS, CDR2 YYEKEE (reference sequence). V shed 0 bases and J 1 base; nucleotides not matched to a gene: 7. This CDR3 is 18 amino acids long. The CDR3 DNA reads TGTGCCAGCAGCTTGGTAGCGGGGGGGGCTAGGGGCACAGATACGCAGTATTTT. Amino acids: CASSLVAGGARGTDTQYF.

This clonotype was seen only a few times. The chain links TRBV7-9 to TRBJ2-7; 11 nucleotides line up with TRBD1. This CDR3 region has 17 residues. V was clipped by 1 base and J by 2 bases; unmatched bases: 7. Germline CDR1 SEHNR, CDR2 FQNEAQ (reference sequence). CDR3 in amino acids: CASSLGDRGVYAYEQYF. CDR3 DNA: TGTGCCAGCAGCTTAGGGGACAGGGGGGTTTACGCCTACGAGCAGTACTTC.

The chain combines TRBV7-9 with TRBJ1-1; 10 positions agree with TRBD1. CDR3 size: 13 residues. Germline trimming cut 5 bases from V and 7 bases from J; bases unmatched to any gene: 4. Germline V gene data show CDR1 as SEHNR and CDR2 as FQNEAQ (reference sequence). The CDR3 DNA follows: TGTGCCAGCAGCAAGACAGGGGGCCTTGAAGCTTTCTTT. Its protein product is CASSKTGGLEAFF.

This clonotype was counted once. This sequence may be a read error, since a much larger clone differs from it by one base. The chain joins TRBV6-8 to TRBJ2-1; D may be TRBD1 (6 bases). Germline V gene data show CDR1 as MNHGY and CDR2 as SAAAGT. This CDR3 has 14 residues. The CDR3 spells CGSSYSHRDNEQFF. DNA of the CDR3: TGTGGCAGCAGTTACTCCCACAGGGACAATGAGCAGTTCTTC.

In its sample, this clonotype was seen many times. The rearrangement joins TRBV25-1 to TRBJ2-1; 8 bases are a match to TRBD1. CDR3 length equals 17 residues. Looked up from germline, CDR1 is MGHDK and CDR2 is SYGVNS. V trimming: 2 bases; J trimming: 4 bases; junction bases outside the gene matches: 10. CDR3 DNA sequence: TGTGCCAGCAGTGAACCTGAACCGGGACAGGCTTACAATGAGCAGTTCTTC. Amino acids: CASSEPEPGQAYNEQFF.

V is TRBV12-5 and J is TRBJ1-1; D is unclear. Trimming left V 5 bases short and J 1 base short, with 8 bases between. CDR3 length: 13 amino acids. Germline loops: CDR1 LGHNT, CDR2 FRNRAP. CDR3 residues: CASGPDPNTEAFF. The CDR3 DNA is TGTGCTAGTGGTCCTGATCCGAACACTGAAGCTTTCTTT. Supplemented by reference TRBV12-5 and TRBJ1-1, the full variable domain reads DARVTQTPRHKVTEMGQEVTMRCQPILGHNTVFWYRQTMMQGLELLAYFRNRAPLDDSGMPKDRFSAEMPDATLATLKIQPSEPRDSAVYFCASGPDPNTEAFFGQGTRLTVV.

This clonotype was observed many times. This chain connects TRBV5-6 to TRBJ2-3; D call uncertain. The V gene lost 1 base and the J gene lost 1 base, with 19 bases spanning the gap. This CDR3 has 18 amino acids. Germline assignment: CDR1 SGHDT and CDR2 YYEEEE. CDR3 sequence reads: CASSLLLSETERTDTQYF. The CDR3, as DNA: TGTGCCAGCAGCTTGTTGCTGAGTGAGACCGAGCGCACAGATACGCAGTATTTT.

As DNA, the CDR3 is TGCAGTGCTCCCCTTATAACCTTCTATGGCTACACCTTC. This encodes CSAPLITFYGYTF. The chain recombines TRBV20-1 with TRBJ1-2; D is uncertain. The CDR3 has 13 residues. Germline V gene lookup returns CDR1 DFQATT and CDR2 SNEGSKA (reference sequence). V was trimmed by 5 bases and J by 4 bases, leaving 14 bases between them.

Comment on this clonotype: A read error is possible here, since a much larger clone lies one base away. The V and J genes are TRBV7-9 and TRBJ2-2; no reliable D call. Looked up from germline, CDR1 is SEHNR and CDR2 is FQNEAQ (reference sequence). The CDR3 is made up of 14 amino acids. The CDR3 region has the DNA TGTGCCAACAGCCCCTACTCGGGCACCGGGGAGCTGTTTTTT. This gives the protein CANSPYSGTGELFF.

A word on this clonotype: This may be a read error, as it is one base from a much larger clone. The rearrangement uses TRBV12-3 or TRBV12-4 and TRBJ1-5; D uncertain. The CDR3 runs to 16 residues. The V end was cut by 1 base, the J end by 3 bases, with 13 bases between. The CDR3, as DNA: TGTGCCAGCAGTTTAGTCATGCGGCAGAACAATCAGCCCCAGCATTTT. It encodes CASSLVMRQNNQPQHF.

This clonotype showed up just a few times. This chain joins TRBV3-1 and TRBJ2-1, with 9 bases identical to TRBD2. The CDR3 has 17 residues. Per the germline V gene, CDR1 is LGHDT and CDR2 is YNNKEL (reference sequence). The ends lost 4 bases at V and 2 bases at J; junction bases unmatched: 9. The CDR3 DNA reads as TGTGCCAGCAGCCTCCGCCGCGGGGGGGCCGCCTACAATGAGCAGTTCTTC. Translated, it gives CASSLRRGGAAYNEQFF.

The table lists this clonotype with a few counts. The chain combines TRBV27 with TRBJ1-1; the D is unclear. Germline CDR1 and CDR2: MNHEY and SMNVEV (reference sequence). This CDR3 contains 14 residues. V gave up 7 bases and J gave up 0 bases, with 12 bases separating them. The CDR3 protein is CASTPSRMNTEAFF. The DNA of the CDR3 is TGTGCCAGCACCCCGAGTAGGATGAACACTGAAGCTTTCTTT.

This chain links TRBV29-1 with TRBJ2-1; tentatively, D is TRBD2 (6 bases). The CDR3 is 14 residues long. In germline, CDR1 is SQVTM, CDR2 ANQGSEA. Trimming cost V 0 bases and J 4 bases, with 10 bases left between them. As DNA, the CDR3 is TGCAGCGTTGAAGATCGGCGGGGTTACAATGAGCAGTTCTTC. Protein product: CSVEDRRGYNEQFF.

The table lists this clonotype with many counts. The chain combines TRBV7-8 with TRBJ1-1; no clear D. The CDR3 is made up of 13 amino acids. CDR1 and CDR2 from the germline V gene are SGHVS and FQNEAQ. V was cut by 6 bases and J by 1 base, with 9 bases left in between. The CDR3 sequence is CASSTAGNTEAFF. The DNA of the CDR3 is TGTGCCAGCAGTACCGCAGGGAACACTGAAGCTTTCTTT.

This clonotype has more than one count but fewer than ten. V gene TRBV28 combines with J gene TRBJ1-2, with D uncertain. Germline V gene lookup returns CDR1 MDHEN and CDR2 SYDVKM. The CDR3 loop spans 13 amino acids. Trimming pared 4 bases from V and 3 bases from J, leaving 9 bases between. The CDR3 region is CASSSLTYYGYTF. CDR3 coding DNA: TGTGCCAGCAGTTCACTTACCTACTATGGCTACACCTTC.

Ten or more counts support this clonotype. DNA for the CDR3: TGTGCCAGCAGCTCCCCAACCAGGGGGGCCTCCTATAATTCACCCCTCCACTTT. It encodes CASSSPTRGASYNSPLHF. The V and J genes are TRBV7-2 and TRBJ1-6; 7 nucleotides line up with TRBD1. This CDR3 contains 18 residues. The junction had 9 bases not matched to a gene; V was cut back by 4 bases and J by 0 bases. Germline V gene lookup returns CDR1 SGHTA and CDR2 FQGNSA. The full variable domain, completed using reference TRBV7-2 and TRBJ1-6, is GAGVSQSPSNKVTEKGKDVELRCDPISGHTALYWYRQSLGQGLEFLIYFQGNSAPDKSGLPSDRFSAERTGGSVSTLTIQRTQQEDSAVYLCASSSPTRGASYNSPLHFGNGTRLTVT.